This T cell receptor beta chain was observed in a study of post-analysis software for immune sequencing data. There are a few counts of this clonotype. Its antigen is unknown. Included in the TCR beta cDNA libraries were unique molecular identifiers. Each sample of roughly 0.9 to 10 million input T cells yielded 500,000 or so cDNA molecules, so each molecule approximated one T cell. TCRdb re-analysed the PCR reads in MiXCR, keeping a single row per CDR3 protein. The table records more than 350,000 distinct CDR3 sequences, about 40% of them present only once. Points from the study as a whole: The authors found that F measure strongly co-clustered same-batch samples. The five TRBV segments detected at higher frequency in patients than in controls included TRBV5-6, TRBV5-1 and TRBV20-1.

The CDR3 is made up of 12 amino acids. Germline CDR1 DFQATT, CDR2 SNEGSKA (reference sequence). V was pared by 3 bases and J by 2 bases, with 7 bases between. The specimen sequenced was blood. V usage is TRBV20-1 and J usage is TRBJ1-2, with D possibly being TRBD1 (5 bases). This TCR derives from a girl aged 2-10 years with multiple sclerosis. Here the CDR3 reads CSARGVNYGYTF. The CDR3 DNA reads as TGCAGTGCTAGGGGGGTCAACTATGGCTACACCTTC.